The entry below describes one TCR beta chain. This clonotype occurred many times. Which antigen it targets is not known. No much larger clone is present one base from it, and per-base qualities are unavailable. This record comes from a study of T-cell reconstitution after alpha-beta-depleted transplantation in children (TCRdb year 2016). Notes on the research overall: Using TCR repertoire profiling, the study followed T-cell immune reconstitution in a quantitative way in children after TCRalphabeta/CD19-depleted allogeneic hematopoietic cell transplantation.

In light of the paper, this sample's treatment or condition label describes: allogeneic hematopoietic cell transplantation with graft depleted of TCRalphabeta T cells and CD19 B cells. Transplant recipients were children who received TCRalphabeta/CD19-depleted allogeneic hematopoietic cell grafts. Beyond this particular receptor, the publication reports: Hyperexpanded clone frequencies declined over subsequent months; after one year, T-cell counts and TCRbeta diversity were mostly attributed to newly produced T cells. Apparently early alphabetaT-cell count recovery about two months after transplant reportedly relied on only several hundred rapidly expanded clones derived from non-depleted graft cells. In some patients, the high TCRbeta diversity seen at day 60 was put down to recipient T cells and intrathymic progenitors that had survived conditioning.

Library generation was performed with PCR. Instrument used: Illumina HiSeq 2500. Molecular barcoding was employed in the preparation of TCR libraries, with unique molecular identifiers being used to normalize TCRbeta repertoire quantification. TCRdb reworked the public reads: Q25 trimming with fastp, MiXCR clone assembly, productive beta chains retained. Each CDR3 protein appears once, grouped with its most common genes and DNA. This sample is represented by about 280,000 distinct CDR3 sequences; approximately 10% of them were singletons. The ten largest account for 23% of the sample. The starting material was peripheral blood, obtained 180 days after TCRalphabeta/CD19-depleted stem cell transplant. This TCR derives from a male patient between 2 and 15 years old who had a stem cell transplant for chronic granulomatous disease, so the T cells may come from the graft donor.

The nucleotide sequence reads as follows: TGCGCCAGCAGCCAGGATACTTCGATAGCGGACGCCTACGAGCAGTACTTC. Its coded protein is CASSQDTSIADAYEQYF. The sequence is built from TRBV4-3 and TRBJ2-7; matching of 6 bases hints at TRBD2 as the D gene. From the cysteine up to the phenylalanine, the CDR3 has a length of 17 residues. CDR3 DNA is the only sequence kept; it has 51 bases, read in frame from the first base. Per the germline V gene, LGHNA is the CDR1 and YSLEER is the CDR2. The germline ends are 20 bases apart after V is trimmed by 3 bases and J by 2 bases.